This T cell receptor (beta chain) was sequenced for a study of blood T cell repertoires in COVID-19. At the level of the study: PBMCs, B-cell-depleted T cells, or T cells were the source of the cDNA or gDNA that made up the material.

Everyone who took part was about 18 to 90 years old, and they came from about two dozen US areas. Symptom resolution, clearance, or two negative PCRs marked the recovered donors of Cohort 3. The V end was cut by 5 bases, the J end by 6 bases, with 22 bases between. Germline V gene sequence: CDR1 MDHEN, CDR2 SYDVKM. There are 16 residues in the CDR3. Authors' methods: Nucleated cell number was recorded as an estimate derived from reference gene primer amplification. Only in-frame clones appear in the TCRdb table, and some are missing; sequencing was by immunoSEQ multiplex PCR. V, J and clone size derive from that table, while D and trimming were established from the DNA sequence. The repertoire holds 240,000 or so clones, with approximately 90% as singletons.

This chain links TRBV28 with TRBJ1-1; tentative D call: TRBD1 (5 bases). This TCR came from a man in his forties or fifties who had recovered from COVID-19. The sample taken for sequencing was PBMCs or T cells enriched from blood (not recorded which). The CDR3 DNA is TGTGCCAGCAGTCGGCCCCCTGGGGGGGTCGTCCCTGAAGCTTTCTTT. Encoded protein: CASSRPPGGVVPEAFF. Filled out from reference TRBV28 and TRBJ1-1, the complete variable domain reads DVKVTQSSRYLVKRTGEKVFLECVQDMDHENMFWYRQDPGLGLRLIYFSYDVKMKEKGDIPEGYSVSREKKERFSLILESASTNQTSMYLCASSRPPGGVVPEAFFGQGTRLTVV.